This T cell receptor (beta chain) is drawn from a study of beta chain features in type 1 diabetes. Findings of the study overall: There was no resolution here of whether HLA type influences TCRB rearrangement. Insertions at VDJ junctions were less frequent in type 1 diabetes patients. These patients also deleted more nucleotides at the same junctions. There was a moderate but significant shortening of TCRB CDR3s in all four CD4+ subsets of Type 1 diabetes patients.

Every participating donor gave one draw, a heparinised blood sample averaging about 100 mL. Purity exceeding 98% was reached by all sorted populations. V dropped 0 bases and J dropped 11 bases, with 17 bases sitting between them. CDR1 and CDR2 from the germline V gene are LNHNV and YYDKDF (reference sequence). CDR3 length equals 15 residues. Regarding this clone: Its antigen is not identified.

Sequencing targeted expressed TCRB transcripts, as all isolated RNA had been reverse transcribed. Generated by immunoSEQ multiplex PCR, the TCRdb table keeps only in-frame clones and is missing some. Among 20,000 to 30,000 clones listed, about 69% were seen once. This TCR derives from a man aged 18-30 years with type 1 diabetes. The sequenced sample consisted of Tregs from blood. V gene TRBV15 combines with J gene TRBJ1-5; tentatively, D is TRBD1 (6 bases). The CDR3 loop is CATSRDRGRGGSQHF. DNA of the CDR3: TGTGCCACCAGCAGAGATCGGGGCAGGGGCGGATCCCAGCATTTT.